Each of the 8 T cell receptor beta chains below was sequenced from the same sample in a study of early T cells in non-severe SARS-CoV-2 infection. From the 5' RACE reads, TCRdb called clonotypes with MiXCR, one entry per CDR3 protein. This table holds about 77,000 distinct CDR3 sequences, about 16% found once. Sequenced input: whole blood. The receptors were sampled from an adult who was a healthcare worker with PCR-confirmed SARS-CoV-2 infection or an uninfected control (not recorded which).

This rearrangement joins TRBV15 to TRBJ2-7; 7 bases align to TRBD2. CDR3 length: 14 amino acids. The V gene's germline CDR1 is LNHNV and CDR2 YYDKDF (reference sequence). V gave up 1 base and J gave up 3 bases; unmatched junction bases: 3. CDR3 sequence reads: CATSRVSSGYEQYF. The CDR3 DNA is TGTGCCACCAGCAGAGTGTCTAGCGGCTACGAGCAGTACTTC. Looking up the rest from reference TRBV15 and TRBJ2-7 gives the full variable domain: DAMVIQNPRYQVTQFGKPVTLSCSQTLNHNVMYWYQQKSSQAPKLLFHYYDKDFNNEADTPDNFQSRRPNTSFCFLDIRSPGLGDTAMYLCATSRVSSGYEQYFGPGTRLTVT.

This clonotype turned up a few times. V usage is TRBV20-1 and J usage is TRBJ2-5; 9 bases are shared with TRBD2. There are 16 residues in the CDR3. Germline loops: CDR1 DFQATT, CDR2 SNEGSKA (reference sequence). V lost 0 bases and J lost 5; bases outside the gene matches: 10. The CDR3 protein is CSARDPQRGVGETQYF. As DNA, the CDR3 is TGCAGTGCTAGAGACCCTCAGCGGGGGGTCGGGGAGACCCAGTACTTC.

This clonotype has just a few counts. The chain is built from TRBV20-1 and TRBJ1-1, with D uncertain. Germline lookup yields CDR1 DFQATT and CDR2 SNEGSKA (reference sequence). The V and J ends lost 0 bases and 5 bases respectively, with 13 bases between them. The CDR3 runs 14 residues. The CDR3 spells CSARDRNTGTEAFF. The CDR3 DNA sequence: TGCAGTGCTAGAGATCGGAATACGGGGACTGAAGCTTTCTTT.

The J gene is TRBJ1-5, the V gene TRBV29-1, with D hard to call. This CDR3 region has 14 residues. Germline CDR1 reads SQVTM; CDR2 reads ANQGSEA. Trimming shortened V by 8 bases and J by 0 bases, and 14 bases separated the two germline ends. The CDR3, as DNA: TGCAGCTCTCCACTCCAGGTTAGCAATCAGCCCCAGCATTTT. It is translated as CSSPLQVSNQPQHF. The full variable domain, rest sourced from reference TRBV29-1 and TRBJ1-5, is SAVISQKPSRDICQRGTSLTIQCQVDSQVTMMFWYRQQPGQSLTLIATANQGSEATYESGFVIDKFPISRPNLTFSTLTVSNMSPEDSSIYLCSSPLQVSNQPQHFGDGTRLSIL.

The V and J genes are TRBV5-8 and TRBJ2-3; D not certain. The V end lost 2 bases, the J end lost 9 bases, and 13 bases lay between the germline ends. This CDR3 spans 13 amino acids. CDR1 SGHTS and CDR2 YDEGEE come from the germline V gene. CDR3 sequence reads: CASSFSPSHTQYF. The CDR3 DNA follows: TGTGCCAGCAGCTTTTCCCCTTCACACACGCAGTATTTT.

The chain couples TRBV6-5 to TRBJ1-6; TRBD1 might be the D (5 bases). Germline V lookup: CDR1 MNHEY, CDR2 SVGAGI. V lost 2 bases and J lost 6, with 11 bases in between. The CDR3 spans 15 residues. The CDR3 nucleotides are TGTGCCAGCAGTTACACCCCGGGACCTAATTCACCCCTCCACTTT. Translating gives CASSYTPGPNSPLHF.

This clonotype was recorded many times. This chain joins TRBV11-2 and TRBJ2-5; D is undetermined. Looked up from germline, CDR1 is SGHAT and CDR2 is FQNNGV. V lost 4 bases, J lost 7 bases, and 7 bases lay in between. This CDR3 is 11 amino acids long. CDR3 loop: CASSYSGTQYF. The CDR3 nucleotides are TGTGCCAGCAGCTACTCCGGGACCCAGTACTTC.

V is TRBV12-3 or TRBV12-4 and J is TRBJ2-7; 7 bases map to TRBD1. The CDR3 totals 13 residues. V was clipped by 6 bases and J by 3 bases; unmatched bases: 5. CDR3 coding DNA: TGTGCCAGCAGCCGGGGACAGCACTACGAGCAGTACTTC. It specifies CASSRGQHYEQYF.